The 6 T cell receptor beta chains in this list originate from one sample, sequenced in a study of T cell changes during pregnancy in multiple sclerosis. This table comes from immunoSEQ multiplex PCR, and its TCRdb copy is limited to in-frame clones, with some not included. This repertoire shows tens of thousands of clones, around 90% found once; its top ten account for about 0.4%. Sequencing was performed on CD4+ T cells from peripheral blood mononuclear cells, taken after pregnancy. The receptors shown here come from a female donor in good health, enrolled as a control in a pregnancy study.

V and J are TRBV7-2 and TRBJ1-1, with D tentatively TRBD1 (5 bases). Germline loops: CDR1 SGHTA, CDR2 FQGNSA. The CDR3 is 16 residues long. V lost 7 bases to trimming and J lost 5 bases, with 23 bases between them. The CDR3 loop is CASTGTPGAGGTEAFF. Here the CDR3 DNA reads TGTGCCAGCACCGGCACGCCCGGGGCGGGAGGGACTGAAGCTTTCTTT.

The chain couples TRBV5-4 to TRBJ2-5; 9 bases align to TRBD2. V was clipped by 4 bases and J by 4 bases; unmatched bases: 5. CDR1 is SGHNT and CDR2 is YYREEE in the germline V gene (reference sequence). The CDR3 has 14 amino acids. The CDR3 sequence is CASSLGTSPETQYF. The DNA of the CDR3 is TGTGCCAGCAGCCTGGGGACTAGCCCAGAGACCCAGTACTTC. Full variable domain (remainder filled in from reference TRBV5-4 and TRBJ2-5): ETGVTQSPTHLIKTRGQQVTLRCSSQSGHNTVSWYQQALGQGPQFIFQYYREEENGRGNFPPRFSGLQFPNYSSELNVNALELDDSALYLCASSLGTSPETQYFGPGTRLLVL.

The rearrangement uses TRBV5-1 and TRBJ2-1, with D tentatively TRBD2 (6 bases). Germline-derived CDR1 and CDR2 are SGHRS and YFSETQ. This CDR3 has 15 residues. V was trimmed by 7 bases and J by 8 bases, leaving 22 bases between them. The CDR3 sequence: CASRTLQGGHDEQFF. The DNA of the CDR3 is TGCGCCAGCCGCACCCTCCAAGGAGGGCATGATGAGCAGTTCTTC. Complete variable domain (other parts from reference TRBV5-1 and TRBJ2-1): KAGVTQTPRYLIKTRGQQVTLSCSPISGHRSVSWYQQTPGQGLQFLFEYFSETQRNKGNFPGRFSGRQFSNSRSEMNVSTLELGDSALYLCASRTLQGGHDEQFFGPGTRLTVL.

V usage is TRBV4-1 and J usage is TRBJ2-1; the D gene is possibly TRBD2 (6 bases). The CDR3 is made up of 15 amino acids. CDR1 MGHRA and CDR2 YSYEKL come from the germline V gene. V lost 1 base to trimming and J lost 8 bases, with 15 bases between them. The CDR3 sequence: CASSQVGPRRDEQFF. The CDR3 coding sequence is TGCGCCAGCAGCCAAGTCGGCCCCAGGAGGGATGAGCAGTTCTTC.

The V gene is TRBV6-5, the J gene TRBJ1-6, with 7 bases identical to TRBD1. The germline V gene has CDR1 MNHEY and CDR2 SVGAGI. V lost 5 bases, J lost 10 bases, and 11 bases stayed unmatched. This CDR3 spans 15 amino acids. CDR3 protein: CASSRKQGLRSPLHF. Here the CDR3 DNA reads TGTGCCAGCAGTCGCAAACAGGGGCTGAGGTCACCCCTCCACTTT.

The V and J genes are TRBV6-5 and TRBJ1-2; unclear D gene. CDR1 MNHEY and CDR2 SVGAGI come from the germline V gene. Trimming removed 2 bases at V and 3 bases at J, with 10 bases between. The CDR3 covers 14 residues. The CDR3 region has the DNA TGTGCCAGCAGTTACAGCCAGGATTACTATGGCTACACCTTC. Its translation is CASSYSQDYYGYTF.